The present T cell receptor (beta chain) was sequenced within a study of T-cell reconstitution after alpha-beta-depleted transplantation in children. As it was prepared, the TCRbeta library received unique molecular identifiers. Each CDR3 protein gets one entry after TCRdb re-called the PCR reads with MiXCR. This sample has about 980,000 distinct CDR3 sequences; under 30% occur once, and the top ten carry roughly 27%. V was trimmed by 0 bases and J by 6 bases, leaving 13 bases between them. Germline V gene lookup returns CDR1 MGHRA and CDR2 YSYEKL. The CDR3 spans 15 residues. Whole-study results and caveats: Reported findings indicate that, about two months after transplant, alpha-beta T cells came from several hundred expanded clones, which were derived from non-depleted graft cells. T-cell numbers and diversity, one year after transplant, stemmed largely from T cells that were newly produced. Several patients had high TCRbeta diversity at day 60; it came from surviving recipient T cells and thymic progenitors.

A note on this clonotype: Antigen: not known.

The V call is TRBV4-1, the J call TRBJ2-3; D gene uncertain. The source of this sequence is a boy younger than two who had a stem cell transplant for SCID, so the T cells may come from the graft donor. This specimen was PBMCs, mostly from graft donor cells, taken 360 days after TCRalphabeta/CD19-depleted stem cell transplant. CDR3 sequence: CASSQENRVWDTQYF. The CDR3 nucleotides are TGCGCCAGCAGCCAAGAAAACAGAGTTTGGGATACGCAGTATTTT.